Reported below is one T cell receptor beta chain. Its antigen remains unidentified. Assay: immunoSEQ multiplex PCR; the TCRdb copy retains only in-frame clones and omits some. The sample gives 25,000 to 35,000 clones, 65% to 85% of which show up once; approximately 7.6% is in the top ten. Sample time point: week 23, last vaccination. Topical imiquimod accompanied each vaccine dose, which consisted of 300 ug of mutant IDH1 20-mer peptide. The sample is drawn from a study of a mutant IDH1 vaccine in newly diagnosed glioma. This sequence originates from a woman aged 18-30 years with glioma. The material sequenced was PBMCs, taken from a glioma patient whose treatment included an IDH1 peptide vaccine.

The CDR3 DNA reads as TGTGCCAGTAGTATAGGCGGGGCTAATGAAAAACTGTTTTTT. Its translation: CASSIGGANEKLFF. The chain links TRBV19 to TRBJ1-4; D remains unclear. Germline V gene sequence: CDR1 LNHDA, CDR2 SQIVND (reference sequence). V lost 1 base and J 3 bases, leaving 6 bases between the germline ends. This CDR3 has 14 residues.